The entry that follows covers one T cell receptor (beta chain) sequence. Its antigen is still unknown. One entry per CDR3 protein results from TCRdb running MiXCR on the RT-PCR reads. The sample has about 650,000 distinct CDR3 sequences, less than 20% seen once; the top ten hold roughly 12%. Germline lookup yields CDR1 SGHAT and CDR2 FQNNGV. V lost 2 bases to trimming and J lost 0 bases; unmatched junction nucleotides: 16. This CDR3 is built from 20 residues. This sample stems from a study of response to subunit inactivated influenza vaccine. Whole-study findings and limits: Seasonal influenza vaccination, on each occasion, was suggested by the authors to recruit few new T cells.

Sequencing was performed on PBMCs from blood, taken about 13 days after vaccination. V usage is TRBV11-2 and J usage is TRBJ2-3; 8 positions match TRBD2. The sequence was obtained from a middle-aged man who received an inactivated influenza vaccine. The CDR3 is CASSLRPRTSSLHSTDTQYF. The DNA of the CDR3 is TGTGCCAGCAGCTTACGACCTAGGACTAGCTCACTCCATAGCACAGATACGCAGTATTTT.